The 24 T cell receptor beta chains listed next were all sequenced from one sample in a study of immune heterogeneity within non-small cell lung tumors (dated by TCRdb to between 2018 and 2020). TCRdb names HiSeq X Ten as the instrument used. The TCR beta CDR3 region was amplified with a multiplex PCR system whose first round ran for around 11 cycles using 32 V-gene forward primers and 13 J-gene reverse primers. Using fastp trimming at Q25 and MiXCR clonotype assembly, TCRdb reanalyzed the public sequencing data and kept in-frame beta chains. Here each entry gathers all rows of one CDR3 protein and keeps the most common genes and DNA. For this sample the table gives some 10,000 distinct CDR3 sequences, of which 25% to 30% were detected only once. Of the sample, over 10% is held by the ten largest clones. Genomic DNA extracted from bulk tumor tissue served as TCR template, with 600 ng gDNA amplified per sample. Multiple biopsies per primary tumor were taken during surgery, spaced as far apart as possible within the tumor mass. Patients in the study cohort, which was described as untreated, were newly diagnosed NSCLC cases going through curative surgery.

Material: lung tumor tissue. Source of these receptors: a man aged 45-65 years with non-small cell lung cancer.

This clonotype is medium-sized by share. The rearrangement links TRBV6-5 to TRBJ2-1; no firm D call. The CDR3 is 16 residues long. The germline V gene encodes CDR1 MNHEY and CDR2 SVGAGI. Trimming left V 0 bases short and J 3 bases short, with 12 bases between. CDR3: CASSYSGLARYNEQFF. CDR3 coding DNA: TGTGCCAGCAGTTACTCGGGGTTAGCACGCTACAATGAGCAGTTCTTC.

This clonotype was recorded at least ten times. V gene TRBV20-1 combines with J gene TRBJ2-1, with 8 bases matching TRBD2. Germline CDR1 is DFQATT and CDR2 is SNEGSKA (reference sequence). After removal of 6 bases from V and 4 bases from J, the junction contained 11 bases not matched to a gene. This CDR3 has 15 residues. The CDR3 region is CSATHPGLGYNEQFF. Here the CDR3 DNA reads TGCAGTGCCACTCACCCGGGACTAGGGTACAATGAGCAGTTCTTC.

About this clonotype itself: One base away lies a much larger clone, so this may be a sequencing read error. The genes are TRBV28 and TRBJ2-1, with TRBD2 matching 7 bases. The germline V gene has CDR1 MDHEN and CDR2 SYDVKM. Trimming cost V 1 base and J 5 bases; bases outside gene matches: 20. This CDR3 is built from 20 residues. This chain's CDR3 is CASSLSYPIPSGDVHNEQFF. The CDR3, as DNA: TGTGCCAGCAGTTTATCATATCCCATACCTAGCGGAGACGTTCACAATGAGCAGTTCTTC. Full variable domain (rest looked up from reference TRBV28 and TRBJ2-1): DVKVTQSSRYLVKRTGEKVFLECVQDMDHENMFWYRQDPGLGLRLIYFSYDVKMKEKGDIPEGYSVSREKKERFSLILESASTNQTSMYLCASSLSYPIPSGDVHNEQFFGPGTRLTVL.

As to this clonotype: A much larger clone differs by one base, so this may be a read error. J is TRBJ2-3 and V is TRBV6-2 or TRBV6-3, with 11 bases aligning to TRBD2. Germline V gene sequence: CDR1 MNHEY, CDR2 SVGEGT. The CDR3 length is 15 residues. After removal of 7 bases from V and 14 bases from J, the junction contained 17 bases not matched to a gene. Here the CDR3 reads CASKIAGGFVDKLYF. In DNA form, the CDR3 reads TGTGCCAGCAAGATAGCGGGGGGGTTCGTAGATAAGCTGTATTTT.

This clonotype is classed as medium-sized (0.01 to 0.1%). The chain employs TRBV11-3 and TRBJ2-3; D not certain. V was shortened by 2 bases and J by 6 bases, with 9 bases between the two germline ends. The V gene's germline CDR1 is SGHNT and CDR2 YENEEA. The CDR3 spans 13 residues. The CDR3 protein is CASSLLGLDTQYF. Written as DNA, the CDR3 is TGTGCCAGCAGCTTACTAGGGCTTGATACGCAGTATTTT.

With respect to this clonotype: One base away lies a much larger clone, so this may be a sequencing read error. The CDR3 DNA sequence: TGTGCCTGGGGCATGGCCCTCTACGATCAGTACTTC. Its translation: CAWGMALYDQYF. This sequence joins TRBV30 and TRBJ2-7; D remains ambiguous. CDR3 length: 12 residues. CDR1 and CDR2 from the germline V gene are GTSNPN and SVGIG (reference sequence).

CDR3: CASSLWDIKNIQYF. The CDR3 DNA reads as TGTGCCAGCAGCTTGTGGGACATCAAAAACATTCAGTACTTC. The chain employs TRBV5-6 and TRBJ2-4, with a weak D call TRBD1 (6 bases). The V end lost 1 base, the J end lost 3 bases, and 8 bases lay between the germline ends. The germline V gene has CDR1 SGHDT and CDR2 YYEEEE. The length of the CDR3 is 14 residues.

This clonotype is classed as medium-sized. The J gene is TRBJ2-2, the V gene TRBV20-1, with a tentative D call TRBD1 (6 bases). This CDR3 spans 16 amino acids. V shed 0 bases and J shed 3 bases, with 14 bases lying between them. The germline V gene has CDR1 DFQATT and CDR2 SNEGSKA (reference sequence). This CDR3 reads CSARDYGQLYTGELFF. CDR3 nucleotides: TGCAGTGCTAGAGATTACGGACAGCTATACACCGGGGAGCTGTTTTTT.

The chain is built from TRBV6-4 and TRBJ2-3; 8 nucleotides align to TRBD2. V trimming: 0 bases; J trimming: 3 bases; junction bases outside the gene matches: 11. Germline CDR1 is MRHNA and CDR2 is SNTAGT. This CDR3 is 18 amino acids long. The CDR3 sequence: CASSDSATSGHGTDTQYF. The CDR3 DNA follows: TGTGCCAGCAGTGACTCTGCCACTAGCGGCCACGGGACAGATACGCAGTATTTT.

The chain recombines TRBV10-3 with TRBJ2-7; D may be TRBD2 (5 bases). Germline CDR1 is ENHRY and CDR2 is SYGVKD. This CDR3 has 12 amino acids. V shed 7 bases and J shed 7 bases, with 14 bases lying between them. CDR3 amino acids: CAIKGEAEEQYF. CDR3 sequence (DNA): TGTGCCATCAAGGGAGAGGCGGAGGAGCAGTACTTC.

This clonotype was detected many times. The gene calls are TRBV19 and TRBJ2-7; 7 bases map to TRBD1. Looked up from germline, CDR1 is LNHDA and CDR2 is SQIVND (reference sequence). This CDR3 spans 14 amino acids. The ends lost 5 bases at V and 2 bases at J; junction bases unmatched: 6. The CDR3 DNA is TGTGCCAGTAGTTGGGACAGTGGACCCTACGAGCAGTACTTC. As protein: CASSWDSGPYEQYF.

This clonotype was observed a handful of times. The chain has TRBV20-1 and TRBJ2-3, with 11 bases lining up with TRBD2. Unmatched junction bases numbered 8, after V lost 1 base and J lost 2 bases. This CDR3 is built from 17 residues. Germline V lookup: CDR1 DFQATT, CDR2 SNEGSKA (reference sequence). The CDR3 coding sequence is TGCAGTGCTAGAGTACGAGTAGCGGGGGGGAACACAGATACGCAGTATTTT. Its protein is CSARVRVAGGNTDTQYF.

This clonotype was detected only a few times. This may stem from a read error, because a much larger clone lies one nucleotide away. The chain combines TRBV11-2 with TRBJ2-7; D might be TRBD1 or TRBD2, each matching 5 bases. V was trimmed by 5 bases and J by 6 bases, leaving 14 bases between them. The CDR3 has 13 residues. Germline CDR1 SGHAT, CDR2 FQNNGV. The CDR3 coding sequence is TGTGCCAGCAGCCTCGGACATGGAGGCGAGCAGTACTTC. Translating it yields CASSLGHGGEQYF.

In its sample, this clonotype is medium-sized. This chain joins TRBV2 and TRBJ2-7; 7 positions agree with TRBD1. This CDR3 has 14 amino acids. The germline V gene has CDR1 SNHLY and CDR2 FYNNEI. After removal of 4 bases from V and 0 bases from J, the junction contained 3 bases not matched to a gene. The CDR3 loop reads CASSAAGGSYEQYF. In DNA, the CDR3 is TGTGCCAGCAGTGCGGCAGGGGGCTCCTACGAGCAGTACTTC.

This CDR3 reads CSARDTGDPLQYF. CDR3 DNA: TGCAGTGCTAGAGATACAGGGGACCCACTACAGTACTTC. The chain links TRBV20-1 to TRBJ2-4; 7 nucleotides match TRBD1. Germline values: CDR1 DFQATT, CDR2 SNEGSKA (reference sequence). V dropped 0 bases and J dropped 13; count of bases not matched to a gene: 9. The CDR3 sequence is 13 residues long.

At least ten counts were recorded for this clonotype. The chain's CDR3 is CASSPSTTAEKLFF. Written as DNA, the CDR3 is TGTGCCAGCTCACCGAGTACAACCGCCGAAAAACTGTTTTTT. The rearrangement links TRBV18 to TRBJ1-4, with D hard to call. Germline CDR1 and CDR2: KGHSH and LQKENI. The CDR3 length is 14 residues. V shed 3 bases and J shed 8 bases, with 13 bases lying between them.

On this clonotype: A much larger clone is a single base away; this may be a read error. The V call is TRBV7-3, the J call TRBJ1-1, with 9 bases lining up with TRBD1. J was trimmed by 7 bases and V by 0 bases; bases with no gene match: 12. Germline V CDR1 and CDR2: SGHTA, FQGTGA. The CDR3 loop spans 17 amino acids. CDR3 nucleotides: TGTGCCAGCAGCTTAACGGGGGGGACAGGGATTGGGAATGAAGCTTTCTTT. It translates to CASSLTGGTGIGNEAFF.

About this clonotype itself: It may be a read error: a sequence one base away is much more abundant. The CDR3 region is CATSRDGAGSYYNEQFF. CDR3 nucleotides: TGTGCCACCAGCAGAGATGGAGCGGGAAGCTACTACAATGAGCAGTTCTTC. The gene calls are TRBV15 and TRBJ2-1; 7 bases fit TRBD2. The CDR3 length is 17 residues. Germline V CDR1 and CDR2: LNHNV, YYDKDF (reference sequence). The V segment lost 0 bases and the J segment 3 bases; nucleotides outside the gene matches: 8.

The V and J genes are TRBV28 and TRBJ2-5; tentatively, D is TRBD2 (6 bases). The CDR3 extends over 16 amino acids. Trimming removed 4 bases from V and 5 bases from J, with 20 bases in between. The germline V gene has CDR1 MDHEN and CDR2 SYDVKM. The CDR3 region has the DNA TGTGCCAGCAGTTCCTACGGGGCCGCGGAGGGGGAGACCCAGTACTTC. Encoded protein: CASSSYGAAEGETQYF.

This clonotype was counted many times. This rearrangement joins TRBV12-3 or TRBV12-4 to TRBJ2-5, with 12 bases aligning to TRBD2. J lost 4 bases, V lost 3 bases, and 3 bases had no gene match. The CDR3 totals 15 residues. The CDR3, as DNA: TGTGCCAGCAGTTTTTTGGGACTAGCGGGAGAGACCCAGTACTTC. It encodes CASSFLGLAGETQYF.

As concerns this clonotype: A much bigger clone sits one base away, suggesting this may be a read error. This chain connects TRBV6-5 to TRBJ2-7, with 11 bases that match TRBD2. CDR3 length: 15 residues. Germline values: CDR1 MNHEY, CDR2 SVGAGI. The CDR3 DNA is TGTGCCAGCAGTTACTCGACTAGCGGGGCCTACGAGAAGTACTTC. Its translation is CASSYSTSGAYEKYF.

This clonotype was recorded a few times. This chain links TRBV20-1 with TRBJ2-1, with D possibly TRBD2 on 5 matching bases. The CDR3 covers 11 residues. Germline values: CDR1 DFQATT, CDR2 SNEGSKA (reference sequence). The V end lost 3 bases, the J end lost 8 bases, and 8 bases lay between the germline ends. The CDR3 sequence: CSAREDYEQFF. In DNA, the CDR3 is TGCAGTGCTAGGGAGGACTATGAGCAGTTCTTC.

This clonotype is medium-sized (0.01 to 0.1%). This chain links TRBV6-1 with TRBJ1-5; 7 bases agree with TRBD1. From germline, CDR1 is MNHNS and CDR2 SASEGT. This CDR3 contains 13 residues. V dropped 5 bases and J dropped 5; count of bases not matched to a gene: 3. The CDR3 reads CASSRQGDQPQHF. CDR3 nucleotide sequence: TGTGCCAGCAGTCGACAGGGCGATCAGCCCCAGCATTTT.

This chain joins TRBV9 and TRBJ2-1; 11 bases map to TRBD2. CDR3 length: 15 amino acids. CDR1 SGDLS and CDR2 YYNGEE come from the germline V gene. J gave up 6 bases and V 4 bases, and 6 bases lay outside the gene matches. The CDR3 reads CASSISGGASNEQFF. CDR3 DNA sequence: TGTGCCAGCAGCATTAGCGGGGGGGCATCCAATGAGCAGTTCTTC. Full variable domain (outside the CDR3, taken from reference TRBV9 and TRBJ2-1): DSGVTQTPKHLITATGQRVTLRCSPRSGDLSVYWYQQSLDQGLQFLIQYYNGEERAKGNILERFSAQQFPDLHSELNLSSLELGDSALYFCASSISGGASNEQFFGPGTRLTVL.